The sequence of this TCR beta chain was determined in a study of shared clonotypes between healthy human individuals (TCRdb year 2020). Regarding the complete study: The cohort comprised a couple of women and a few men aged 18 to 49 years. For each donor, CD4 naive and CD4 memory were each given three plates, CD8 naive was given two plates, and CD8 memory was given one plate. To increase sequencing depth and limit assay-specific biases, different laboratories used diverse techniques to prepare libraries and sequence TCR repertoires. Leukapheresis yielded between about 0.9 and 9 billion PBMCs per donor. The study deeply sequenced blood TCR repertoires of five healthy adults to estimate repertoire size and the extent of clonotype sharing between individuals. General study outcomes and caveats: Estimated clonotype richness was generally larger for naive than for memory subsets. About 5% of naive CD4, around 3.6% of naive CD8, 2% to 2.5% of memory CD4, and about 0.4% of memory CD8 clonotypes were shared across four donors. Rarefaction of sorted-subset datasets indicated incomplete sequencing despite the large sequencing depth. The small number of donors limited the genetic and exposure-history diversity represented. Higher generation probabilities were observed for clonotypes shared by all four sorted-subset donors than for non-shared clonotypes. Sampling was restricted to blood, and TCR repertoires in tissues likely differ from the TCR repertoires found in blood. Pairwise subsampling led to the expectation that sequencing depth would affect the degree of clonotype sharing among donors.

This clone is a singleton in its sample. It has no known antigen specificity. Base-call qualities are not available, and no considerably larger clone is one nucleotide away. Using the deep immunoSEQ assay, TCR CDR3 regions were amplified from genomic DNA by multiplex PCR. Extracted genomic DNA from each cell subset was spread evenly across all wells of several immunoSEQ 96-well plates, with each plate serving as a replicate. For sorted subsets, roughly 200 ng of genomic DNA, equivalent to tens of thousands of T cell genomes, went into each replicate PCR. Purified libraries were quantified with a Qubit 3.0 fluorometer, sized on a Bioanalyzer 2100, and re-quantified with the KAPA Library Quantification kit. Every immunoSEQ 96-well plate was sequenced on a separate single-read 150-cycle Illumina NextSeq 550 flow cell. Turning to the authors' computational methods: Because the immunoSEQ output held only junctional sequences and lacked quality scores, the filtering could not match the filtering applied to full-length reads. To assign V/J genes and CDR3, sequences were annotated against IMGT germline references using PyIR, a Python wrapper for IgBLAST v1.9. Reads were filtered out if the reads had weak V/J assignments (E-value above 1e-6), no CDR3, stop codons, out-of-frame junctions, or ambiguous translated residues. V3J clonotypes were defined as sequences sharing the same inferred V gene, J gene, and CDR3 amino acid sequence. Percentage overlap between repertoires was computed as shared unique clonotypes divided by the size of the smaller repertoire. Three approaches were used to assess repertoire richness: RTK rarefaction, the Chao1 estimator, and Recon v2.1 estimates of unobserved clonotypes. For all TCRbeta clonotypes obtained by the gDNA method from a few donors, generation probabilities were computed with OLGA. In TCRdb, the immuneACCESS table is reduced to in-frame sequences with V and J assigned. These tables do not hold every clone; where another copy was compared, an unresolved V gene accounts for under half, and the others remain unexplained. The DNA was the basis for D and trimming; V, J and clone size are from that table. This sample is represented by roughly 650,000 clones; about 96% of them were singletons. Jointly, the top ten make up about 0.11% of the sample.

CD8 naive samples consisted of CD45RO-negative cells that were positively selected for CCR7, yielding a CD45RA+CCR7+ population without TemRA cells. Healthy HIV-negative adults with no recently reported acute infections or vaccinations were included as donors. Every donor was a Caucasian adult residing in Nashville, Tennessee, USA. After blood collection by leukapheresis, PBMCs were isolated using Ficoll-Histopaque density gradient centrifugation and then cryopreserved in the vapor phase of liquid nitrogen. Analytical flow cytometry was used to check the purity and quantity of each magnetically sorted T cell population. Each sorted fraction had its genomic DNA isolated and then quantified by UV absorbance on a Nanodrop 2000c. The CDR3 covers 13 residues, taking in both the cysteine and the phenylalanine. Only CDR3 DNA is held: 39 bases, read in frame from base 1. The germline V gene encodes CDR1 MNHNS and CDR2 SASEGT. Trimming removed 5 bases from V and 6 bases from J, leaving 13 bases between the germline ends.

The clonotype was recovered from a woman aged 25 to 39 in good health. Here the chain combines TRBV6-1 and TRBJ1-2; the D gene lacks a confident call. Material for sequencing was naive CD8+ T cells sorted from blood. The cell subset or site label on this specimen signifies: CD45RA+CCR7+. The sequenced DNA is TGTGCCAGCAGTACCCTACAATTAGATGGCTACACCTTC. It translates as CASSTLQLDGYTF.